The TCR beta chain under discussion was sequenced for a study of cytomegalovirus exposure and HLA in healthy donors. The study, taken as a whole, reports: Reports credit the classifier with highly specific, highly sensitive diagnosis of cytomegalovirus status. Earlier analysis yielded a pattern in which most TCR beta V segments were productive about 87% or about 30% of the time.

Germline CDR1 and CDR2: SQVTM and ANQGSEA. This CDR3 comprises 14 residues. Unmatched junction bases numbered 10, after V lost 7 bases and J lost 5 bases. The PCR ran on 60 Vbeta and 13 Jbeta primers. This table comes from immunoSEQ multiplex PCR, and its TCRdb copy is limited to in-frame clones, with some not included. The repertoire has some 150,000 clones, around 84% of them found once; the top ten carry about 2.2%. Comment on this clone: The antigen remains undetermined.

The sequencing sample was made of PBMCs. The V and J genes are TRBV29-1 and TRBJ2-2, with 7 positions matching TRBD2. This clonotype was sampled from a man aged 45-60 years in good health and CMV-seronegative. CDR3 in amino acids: CSAEGTIRTGELFF. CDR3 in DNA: TGCAGCGCCGAGGGGACTATCCGTACCGGGGAGCTGTTTTTT.